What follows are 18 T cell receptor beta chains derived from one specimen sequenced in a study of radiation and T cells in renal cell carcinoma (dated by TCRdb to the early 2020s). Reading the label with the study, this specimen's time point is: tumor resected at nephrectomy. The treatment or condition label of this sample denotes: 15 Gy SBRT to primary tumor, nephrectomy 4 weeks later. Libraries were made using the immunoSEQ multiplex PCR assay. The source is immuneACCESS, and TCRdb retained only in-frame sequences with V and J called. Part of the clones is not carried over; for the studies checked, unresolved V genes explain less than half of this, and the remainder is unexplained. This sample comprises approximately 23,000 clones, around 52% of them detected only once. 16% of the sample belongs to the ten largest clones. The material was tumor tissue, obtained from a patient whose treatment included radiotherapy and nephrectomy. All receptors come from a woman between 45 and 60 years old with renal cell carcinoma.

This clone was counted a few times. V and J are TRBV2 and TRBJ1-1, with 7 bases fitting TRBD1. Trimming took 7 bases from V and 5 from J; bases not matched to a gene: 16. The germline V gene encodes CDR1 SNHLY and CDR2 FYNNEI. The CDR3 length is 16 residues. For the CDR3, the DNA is TGTGCCAGCACCGAGGAGATGACAGGGATGAGTACTGAAGCTTTCTTT. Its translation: CASTEEMTGMSTEAFF.

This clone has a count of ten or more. CDR3: CASSPGGGYTF. The DNA for the CDR3 is TGTGCCAGCAGCCCGGGGGGAGGCTACACCTTC. The rearrangement joins TRBV6-5 to TRBJ1-2, with D possibly matching TRBD1 (5 bases). The V end was cut by 6 bases, the J end by 8 bases, with 10 bases between. Germline assignment: CDR1 MNHEY and CDR2 SVGAGI. This CDR3 region has 11 residues.

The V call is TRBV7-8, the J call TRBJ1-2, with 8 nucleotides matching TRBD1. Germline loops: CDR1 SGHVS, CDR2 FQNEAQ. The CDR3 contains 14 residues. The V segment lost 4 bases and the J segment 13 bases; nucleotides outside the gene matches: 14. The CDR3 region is CASSYGQGLMDGTF. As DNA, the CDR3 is TGTGCCAGCAGCTATGGACAGGGACTTATGGATGGCACCTTC.

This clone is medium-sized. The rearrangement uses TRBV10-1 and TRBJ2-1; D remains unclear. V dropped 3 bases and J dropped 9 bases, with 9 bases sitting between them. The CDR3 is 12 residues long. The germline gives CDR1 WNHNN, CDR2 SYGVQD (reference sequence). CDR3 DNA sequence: TGCGCCAGCAGTGAAGGGATCGTTGAGCAGTTCTTC. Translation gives CASSEGIVEQFF.

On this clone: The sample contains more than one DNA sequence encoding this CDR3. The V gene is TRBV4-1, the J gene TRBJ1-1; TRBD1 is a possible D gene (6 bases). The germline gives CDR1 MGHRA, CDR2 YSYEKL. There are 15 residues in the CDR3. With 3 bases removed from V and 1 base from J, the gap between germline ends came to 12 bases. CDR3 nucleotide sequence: TGCGCCAGCAGCCACCCAGGGGCCCGGAACACTGAAGCTTTCTTT. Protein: CASSHPGARNTEAFF.

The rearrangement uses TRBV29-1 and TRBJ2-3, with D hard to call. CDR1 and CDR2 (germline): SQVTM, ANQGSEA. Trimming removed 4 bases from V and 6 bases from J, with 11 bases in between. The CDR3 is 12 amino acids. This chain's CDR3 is CSVVVQADTQYF. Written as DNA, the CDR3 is TGCAGCGTTGTCGTGCAAGCGGATACGCAGTATTTT.

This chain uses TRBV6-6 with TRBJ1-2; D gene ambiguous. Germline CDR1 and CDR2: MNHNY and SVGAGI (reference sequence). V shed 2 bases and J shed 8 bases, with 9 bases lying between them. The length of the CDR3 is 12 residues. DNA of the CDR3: TGTGCCAGCAGTTACAGAACTGGGGGCTACACCTTC. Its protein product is CASSYRTGGYTF.

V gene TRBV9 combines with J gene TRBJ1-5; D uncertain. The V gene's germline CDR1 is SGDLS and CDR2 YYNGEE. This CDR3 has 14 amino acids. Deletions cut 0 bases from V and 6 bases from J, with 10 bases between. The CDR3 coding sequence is TGTGCCAGCAGCGTAGGGGGTTGGGGTCAGCCCCAGCATTTT. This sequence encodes CASSVGGWGQPQHF.

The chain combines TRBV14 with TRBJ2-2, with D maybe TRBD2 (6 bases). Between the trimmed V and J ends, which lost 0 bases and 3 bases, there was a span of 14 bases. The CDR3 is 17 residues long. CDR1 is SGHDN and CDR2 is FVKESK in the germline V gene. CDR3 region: CASSQDSSGWYTGELFF. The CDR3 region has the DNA TGTGCCAGCAGCCAAGATTCCAGCGGGTGGTACACCGGGGAGCTGTTTTTT.

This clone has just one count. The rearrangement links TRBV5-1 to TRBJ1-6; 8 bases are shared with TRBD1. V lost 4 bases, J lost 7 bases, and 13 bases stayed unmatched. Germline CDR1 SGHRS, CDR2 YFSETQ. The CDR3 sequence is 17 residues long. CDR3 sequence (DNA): TGCGCCAGCAGCCTAGGACAGGGTGTTTCTCGAAATTCACCCCTCCACTTT. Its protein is CASSLGQGVSRNSPLHF.

The DNA of the CDR3 is TGTGCCAGTAGTATTACGGGGACAGGGGATGGCTACACCTTC. Protein sequence: CASSITGTGDGYTF. V and J are TRBV19 and TRBJ1-2; 10 bases are shared with TRBD1. The CDR3 is 14 amino acids. V dropped 3 bases and J dropped 6; count of bases not matched to a gene: 4. Germline CDR1 and CDR2: LNHDA and SQIVND (reference sequence).

Here the CDR3 DNA reads TGTGCCAGCAGTTACGCAGGGGGCAAGACTGAAGCTTTCTTT. Translated, it gives CASSYAGGKTEAFF. The V gene is TRBV6-5, the J gene TRBJ1-1; 8 bases fit TRBD1. Germline V gene sequence: CDR1 MNHEY, CDR2 SVGAGI. Losses at the gene ends were 2 bases for V and 5 bases for J; bases not matched to a gene: 4. This CDR3 spans 14 amino acids.

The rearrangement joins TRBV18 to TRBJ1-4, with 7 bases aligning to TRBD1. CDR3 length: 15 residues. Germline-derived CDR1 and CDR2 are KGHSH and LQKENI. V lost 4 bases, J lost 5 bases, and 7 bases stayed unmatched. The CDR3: CASSRRGQLNEKLFF. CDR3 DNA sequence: TGTGCCAGCTCACGGAGGGGACAGCTAAATGAAAAACTGTTTTTT.

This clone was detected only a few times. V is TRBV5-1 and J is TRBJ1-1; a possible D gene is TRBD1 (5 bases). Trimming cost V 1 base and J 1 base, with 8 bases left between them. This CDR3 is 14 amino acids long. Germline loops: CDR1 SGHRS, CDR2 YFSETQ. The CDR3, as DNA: TGCGCCAGCAGCTTGTACAGGTCGAACACTGAAGCTTTCTTT. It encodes CASSLYRSNTEAFF.

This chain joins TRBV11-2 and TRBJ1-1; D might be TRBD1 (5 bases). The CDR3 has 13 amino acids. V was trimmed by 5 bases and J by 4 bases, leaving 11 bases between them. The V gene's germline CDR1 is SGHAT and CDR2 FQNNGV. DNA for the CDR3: TGTGCCAGCAGCCCTGGGGGTAGCACTGAAGCTTTCTTT. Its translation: CASSPGGSTEAFF.

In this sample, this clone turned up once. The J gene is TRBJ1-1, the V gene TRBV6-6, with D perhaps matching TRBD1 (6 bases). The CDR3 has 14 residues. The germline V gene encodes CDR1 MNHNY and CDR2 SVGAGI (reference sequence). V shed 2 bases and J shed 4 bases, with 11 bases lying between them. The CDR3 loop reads CASSYGDRPTEAFF. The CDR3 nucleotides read TGTGCCAGCAGTTACGGAGACAGGCCCACTGAAGCTTTCTTT.

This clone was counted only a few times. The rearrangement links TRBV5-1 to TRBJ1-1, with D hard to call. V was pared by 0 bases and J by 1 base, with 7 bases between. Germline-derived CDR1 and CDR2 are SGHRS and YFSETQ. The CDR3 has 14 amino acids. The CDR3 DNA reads TGCGCCAGCAGCTTGGTCGCGGCGAACACTGAAGCTTTCTTT. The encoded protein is CASSLVAANTEAFF.

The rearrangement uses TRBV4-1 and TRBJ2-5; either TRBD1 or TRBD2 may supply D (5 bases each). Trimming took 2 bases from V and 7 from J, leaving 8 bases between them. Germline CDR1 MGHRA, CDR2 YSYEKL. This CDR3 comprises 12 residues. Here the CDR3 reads CASSQNGGTQYF. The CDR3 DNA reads TGCGCCAGCAGCCAAAATGGGGGGACCCAGTACTTC.